Presented here are 3 T cell receptor beta chains from one specimen sequenced in a study of monozygotic twins with cystic fibrosis. Assay used: immunoSEQ multiplex PCR; TCRdb lists only in-frame clones, some missing. The sample contains fewer than 20,000 clones, around 96% of which appear only once. Sequencing used blood. Receptors were obtained from a girl aged 2-10 years with cystic fibrosis.

The gene calls are TRBV28 and TRBJ2-7, with D possibly being TRBD1 or TRBD2 (5 bases each). Germline CDR1 reads MDHEN; CDR2 reads SYDVKM. V was trimmed by 3 bases and J by 3 bases, leaving 9 bases between them. The CDR3 runs to 13 residues. In DNA, the CDR3 is TGTGCCAGCAGTTTCGGGACCTACTACGAGCAGTACTTC. This sequence encodes CASSFGTYYEQYF.

This chain connects TRBV6-6 to TRBJ1-2; 12 bases line up with TRBD1. The CDR3 totals 14 residues. Germline V gene data show CDR1 as MNHNY and CDR2 as SVGAGI (reference sequence). Germline trimming cut 5 bases from V and 4 bases from J; bases unmatched to any gene: 2. This CDR3 reads CASSAGQGAYGYTF. CDR3 coding DNA: TGTGCCAGCAGTGCGGGACAGGGGGCCTATGGCTACACCTTC.

The chain recombines TRBV13 with TRBJ1-2; D not resolved. V was trimmed by 4 bases and J by 4 bases, leaving 7 bases between them. CDR1 and CDR2 from the germline V gene are PRHDT and FYEKMQ (reference sequence). CDR3 length equals 12 residues. CDR3 amino acids: CASSSDGYGYTF. In nucleotides, the CDR3 is TGTGCCAGCAGCTCGGACGGCTATGGCTACACCTTC.